This TCR beta chain is from a study of cytomegalovirus exposure and HLA in healthy donors (dated 2017 in TCRdb). Background on the whole study: According to an earlier analysis of 450 to 650 of the donors, about 179 million T cells yielded 117 million unique TCR beta sequences and roughly 280 Gb of sequence data. An early release covering roughly 640 HLA-typed donors comprised 250 to 350 gigabases of sequencing data and tens of millions of unique TCR sequences. Of the 350 to 450 genotyped donors, 81% were placed in the genetic ancestry cluster associated with self-reported Caucasian donors. The study aimed to test whether cataloging public T cell receptors could reveal signatures of past pathogen exposure. The study used immunosequencing to profile the T cell repertoires of around 600 subjects and linked those repertoires to cytomegalovirus serostatus. In addition to the first cohort of about 650 subjects, a separate validation cohort of some 120 different subjects was used. High-throughput TCR immunosequencing, statistical association of individual TCRs with disease status, and machine learning were combined to predict cytomegalovirus infection status. A later analysis re-analyzed previously published TCR beta repertoires from several hundred donors and added high-resolution HLA genotyping to study TCR occurrence patterns. Rather than using new phenotypic data, the later analysis identified candidate immune exposures from TCR beta sequences and from how often those sequences occurred across donors. An earlier analysis of fewer than 700 of the donors applied high-throughput TCR beta sequencing to assess whether each TCR beta V gene segment acted as functional or pseudogenic. Donor age, sex, ethnicity and CMV serostatus were compiled alongside the repertoire data. A later genetic analysis took genome-wide SNP genotypes for about 65% of the 666 donors and used that subset as a discovery cohort. Every discovery cohort repertoire had been produced on one sequencing platform. HLA typing included class I and class II loci at four-digit resolution. The number of typed donors differed by locus: about 629-640 for A, B, C, DRB1 and DQB1; approximately 520 for DQA1; over 600 for DPA1; and about 450 for DPB1. Because of strong linkage in the cohort, roughly five DR-DQ haplotypes were treated as single units for association and clustering. Among 300 to 500 genotyped donors of the cohort, an average of around 240,000 unique TCR beta nucleotide sequences was sequenced per donor, of which about 18% were non-productive. Overall study results and their limits: According to a later genetic analysis, donors in an Asian-associated ancestry cluster had fewer N-insertions in productive TCRs than the approximately 650-donor mean. A later analysis reported that several top co-occurrence clusters appeared linked to parvovirus B19, influenza, CMV and Epstein-Barr virus. The only immune exposure information available for the cohort was CMV serostatus. A cluster of highly shared sequence variants was judged likely to represent a technical artifact of the sequencing pipeline. When HLA alleles, especially DR and DQ, strongly co-occurred, TCR associations were difficult to assign to individual alleles. Most TCR sequences were seen in very few donors, while some public TCRs were found in many individuals. In a later analysis, most CMV-associated TCR beta chains were found to appear HLA-restricted, with HLA associations seemingly driven largely by CMV exposure. Because counts were too low, about 18 rarely observed V segments, including chromosome 9 orphons, were excluded from the earlier analysis of 587 of the donors. Because HLA typing was missing for some donors at each locus, association tests included only the typed subset. Cytomegalovirus status was reported to be diagnosed by the classifier with high specificity and sensitivity in both the original and validation cohorts. The presence/absence analyses assumed that sequencing depth was roughly uniform across donors, and that assumption may not be true. A few of the identified cytomegalovirus-associated TCR beta chains were confirmed in vitro to be specific for cytomegalovirus antigens. The study listed 164 TCR beta chains as associated with cytomegalovirus. Some IMGT-functional V segments, including TRBV6-2 and TRBV6-3, could not be told apart with the 87-base-pair reads, so those segments were excluded. Correlated functional status among segregating V segments might be attributable to linkage disequilibrium, but an unknown experimental factor could not be ruled out. Only TCR beta chains were sequenced in this cohort, and the absence of alpha or paired-chain data limited detectable features. In an earlier analysis of 587 of the donors, most TCR beta V segments appeared in productive rearrangements about 87% or about 30% of the time, broadly matching IMGT annotations. It was suggested by the authors that the approach could potentially be generalized to other disease states and immunological phenotypes. A later analysis associated approximately 17,000 TCR beta sequences with specific HLA alleles at a false discovery rate of 0.05. In a later genetic analysis, a missense DCLRE1C variant was associated with V-gene and J-gene trimming of TCR beta chains, and the association was replicated in an independent cohort. In a later analysis, HLA-associated TCR beta chains showed more clonal expansion and lower generation probabilities than non-associated chains that were equally common. A further reported finding was that TCR beta sequences accurately predicted the HLA-A and HLA-B alleles for most subjects in the first cohort. According to a later analysis, TCR association rates differed among HLA loci, with DRB1 alleles showing the most associated TCRs and HLA-C alleles showing the fewest.

Spanning cysteine to phenylalanine, the CDR3 consists of 15 amino acids. This entry keeps only the CDR3 DNA: 45 bases, framed from base 1. Relative to germline, V is 0 bases shorter and J is 6 bases shorter, with 14 bases between their ends. The germline V gene supplies CDR1 MNHEY and CDR2 SVGAGI. The cohort comprised 710 or so healthy bone marrow donors. All cohort members were sampled while nominally healthy, although unrecorded immune exposures were likely present. The donor tested CMV seronegative, placing the donor among the approximately 400 seronegative members of the cohort. Each donor provided a peripheral blood sample, and peripheral blood mononuclear cells were used for TCR beta sequencing. The Qiagen DNeasy Blood Extraction Kit was used to extract genomic DNA from the blood cell samples. Libraries were constructed by the immunoSEQ multiplex PCR assay. The multiplex PCR relied on a mix of 60 forward primers for TCR Vbeta segments and 13 reverse primers for TCR Jbeta segments. The CDR3 region of rearranged TCR beta genes was amplified from genomic DNA by a multiplex PCR assay. The amplified TCR beta libraries were sequenced on the Illumina HiSeq System as 87-base-pair reads. In the original analysis: Across the 700 or so repertoires, a later analysis counted 75 million to 90 million unique TCR beta chains, roughly 11 million of which were shared by at least two donors. To remove PCR and sequencing errors, raw reads were error-corrected and collapsed into unique sequences using a nearest-neighbor algorithm that merged closely related sequences. To assign V, D and J gene segments, CDR3 sequences were aligned to IMGT reference sequences. For a sequence to be retained, a match of at least six nucleotides was required to both a V gene segment and a J gene segment. Rearrangements were called productive when the CDR3 lacked stop codons and stayed in frame with V and J; all others were non-productive. CDR3 was defined according to IMGT convention as the region running from the second conserved V-encoded cysteine to the conserved J-encoded phenylalanine. The earlier analysis of 500 to 650 of the donors excluded any sequence lacking an unambiguous match to a single V gene segment. In an earlier analysis of around 590 of the donors, a V segment was called functional when productive rearrangements were above 56.7%, and segregating when the standard deviation between donors exceeded 5%. A statistical classification framework was developed to diagnose cytomegalovirus status using the catalog of TCR beta chain sequences. A later analysis assigned V and J genes by comparing TCR nucleotide sequences with IMGT/GENE-DB human TR gene sequences. A later analysis assigned CDR3 sequences and most-parsimonious VDJ recombination scenarios with the TCRdist pipeline. In a later analysis, every TCR beta chain was defined by the combination of its CDR3 amino acid sequence and its V-gene family, and reads without a unique V-gene family were dropped. A later analysis removed 592 highly shared, low-generation-probability nucleotide sequences to deal with suspected cross-contamination and a sequencing artifact. A later analysis calculated a clonal expansion index for each public chain from normalized within-repertoire ranks of inferred template counts. A later analysis computed generation probabilities with a VDJ recombination model fitted to out-of-frame rearrangements, and checked the results against IGoR. A later analysis scored TCR-TCR, TCR-HLA and TCR-CMV co-occurrence with hypergeometric tests, applying a repertoire-size bias correction to TCR pairs. In a later analysis, false discovery rates were estimated by permuting HLA or CMV assignments 20 times. In a later analysis, co-occurring TCRs were grouped using DBSCAN, with TCRdist sequence similarity added in when clustering inside HLA-allele-positive subsets. Repertoires with fewer than 30,000 or more than 120,000 public chains, plus five repertoires with anomalous nucleotide sharing, were excluded from co-occurrence clustering. TCRdb obtained this table from immuneACCESS and retained in-frame rearrangements with V and J assigned. These tables miss some clones; where compared with another copy, unresolved V genes account for less than half of the shortfall, and the remainder is unexplained. V and J calls and clone size follow that table, whereas D and trimming were derived from the DNA. The sample records about 110,000 clones, 65% to 90% of which are singletons. 1.6% of the sample lies in the top ten.

To note about this clone: Its antigen target is currently unknown. No quality values exist for individual bases; no much larger clone is one base distant.

The TCR comes from a man aged 50-60 years in good health and CMV-seronegative. Rearrangement joined TRBV6-5 to TRBJ1-2; the best D guess is TRBD1, with 6 bases matching. Input material: PBMCs. DNA sequence: TGTGCCAGCAGTTACTCGACTGGGGGCTCTCATGGCTACACCTTC. This yields the protein CASSYSTGGSHGYTF.